This is a list of T cell receptor beta chains from one sample in a study of long-term antiretroviral therapy in people with HIV. TCRdb's table, derived via immunoSEQ multiplex PCR, lists solely in-frame clones and lacks some. The repertoire holds about 20,000 clones, with around four fifths as singletons. Sequences were derived from unsorted PBMCs, sampled 1.2 years after starting antiretroviral therapy. Every receptor here comes from a woman between 35 and 50 years old with HIV. CDR3s include the opening cysteine and the closing phenylalanine or tryptophan. The order of the fields is J gene, clone size, D gene, V gene, CDR3 DNA, CDR3 protein. D genes are given only for firm matches. Expanded clones get a size class; other rows say once, few or many, or leave the size out.

j_call: TRBJ2-7; clone_size: .; d_call: .; v_call: TRBV28; cdr3_nt: TGTGCCAGCAGTTTAGCCCAACCCTACGAGCAGTACTTC; cdr3_aa: CASSLAQPYEQYF
j_call: TRBJ2-7; clone_size: .; d_call: .; v_call: TRBV21-1; cdr3_nt: TGTGCCAGCGGGGGTAGGTGGGCGGGAGGGCCCTACGAGCAGTACTTC; cdr3_aa: CASGGRWAGGPYEQYF
j_call: TRBJ2-7; clone_size: .; d_call: .; v_call: TRBV5-5; cdr3_nt: TGTGCCAGCAGCACGGCCGGGACAAGCACCTACGAGCAGTACTTC; cdr3_aa: CASSTAGTSTYEQYF
j_call: TRBJ2-1; clone_size: .; d_call: TRBD2; v_call: TRBV7-3; cdr3_nt: TGTGCCAGCAGCCAGACTAGCGGGGACTACAATGAGCAGTTCTTC; cdr3_aa: CASSQTSGDYNEQFF
j_call: TRBJ2-7; clone_size: once; d_call: .; v_call: TRBV7-9; cdr3_nt: TGTGCCAGCAGCCGTGCGGGGGCAGCGCACGAGCAGTACTTC; cdr3_aa: CASSRAGAAHEQYF
j_call: TRBJ2-7; clone_size: .; d_call: .; v_call: TRBV6-1; cdr3_nt: TGTGCCAGCAGTGCAGGGTTGGGGGGTTACGAGCAGTACTTC; cdr3_aa: CASSAGLGGYEQYF
j_call: TRBJ2-3; clone_size: .; d_call: .; v_call: TRBV6-1; cdr3_nt: TGTGCCAGCTATTCCTTAGATACGCAGTATTTT; cdr3_aa: CASYSLDTQYF
j_call: TRBJ2-7; clone_size: .; d_call: .; v_call: TRBV7-8; cdr3_nt: TGTGCCAGCAGCTTGGACCAGGGTCCCTACGAGCAGTACTTC; cdr3_aa: CASSLDQGPYEQYF
j_call: TRBJ2-5; clone_size: .; d_call: .; v_call: TRBV6-6; cdr3_nt: TGTGCCAGCAGTCCCTCGGAGACCCAGTACTTC; cdr3_aa: CASSPSETQYF
j_call: TRBJ2-5; clone_size: .; d_call: TRBD1; v_call: TRBV7-6; cdr3_nt: TGTGCCAGCAGCTCCGGACAGGGTGAGGAGACCCAGTACTTC; cdr3_aa: CASSSGQGEETQYF
j_call: TRBJ2-2; clone_size: few; d_call: .; v_call: TRBV4-3; cdr3_nt: TGCGCCAGCAGCCAAGATCCGGGAACCGGGGAGCTGTTTTTT; cdr3_aa: CASSQDPGTGELFF
j_call: TRBJ2-5; clone_size: .; d_call: .; v_call: TRBV4-2; cdr3_nt: TGTGCCAGCAGCCAAGAAGAGACCCAGTACTTC; cdr3_aa: CASSQEETQYF
j_call: TRBJ2-1; clone_size: .; d_call: TRBD2; v_call: TRBV27; cdr3_nt: TGTGCCAGCAGTTTATTTGGTCTAGCGGGCAATGAGCAGTTCTTC; cdr3_aa: CASSLFGLAGNEQFF
j_call: TRBJ2-5; clone_size: .; d_call: .; v_call: TRBV11-3; cdr3_nt: TGTGCCAGCAGCCAGTGGGACGGACCTGCGGAGACCCAGTACTTC; cdr3_aa: CASSQWDGPAETQYF
j_call: TRBJ1-2; clone_size: .; d_call: .; v_call: TRBV28; cdr3_nt: TGTGCCAGCAGTTTACATCCCGGATTTAACTATGGCTACACCTTC; cdr3_aa: CASSLHPGFNYGYTF
j_call: TRBJ2-3; clone_size: .; d_call: .; v_call: TRBV5-4; cdr3_nt: TGTGCCAGCAGTTCCTCCGGGGATACGCAGTATTTT; cdr3_aa: CASSSSGDTQYF
j_call: TRBJ1-4; clone_size: .; d_call: TRBD1; v_call: TRBV19; cdr3_nt: TGTGCCAGTGGGGACAGGTTTAATGAAAAACTGTTTTTT; cdr3_aa: CASGDRFNEKLFF
j_call: TRBJ2-2; clone_size: few; d_call: .; v_call: TRBV28; cdr3_nt: TGTGCCAGCACCACTATGAGGGACTTGATTACCGGGGAGCTGTTTTTT; cdr3_aa: CASTTMRDLITGELFF
j_call: TRBJ2-7; clone_size: .; d_call: .; v_call: TRBV7-9; cdr3_nt: TGTGCCAGCAGCCCCCCGGGCAGCTACTACGAGCAGTACTTC; cdr3_aa: CASSPPGSYYEQYF
j_call: TRBJ1-1; clone_size: .; d_call: .; v_call: TRBV2; cdr3_nt: TGTGCCAGCAGTGAGGCGCAGGGGCGCCGTGAAGCTTTCTTT; cdr3_aa: CASSEAQGRREAFF
j_call: TRBJ2-7; clone_size: .; d_call: TRBD2; v_call: TRBV15; cdr3_nt: TGTGCCACCAGCAGAGGGACTAGTCAAGACTACGAGCAGTACTTC; cdr3_aa: CATSRGTSQDYEQYF
j_call: TRBJ2-5; clone_size: .; d_call: TRBD2; v_call: TRBV19; cdr3_nt: TGTGCCAGTAGTGATACTAGCGGGAGAACGGAGACCCAGTACTTC; cdr3_aa: CASSDTSGRTETQYF
j_call: TRBJ1-2; clone_size: .; d_call: TRBD1; v_call: TRBV18; cdr3_nt: TGTGCCAGCTCAAAGGACAGGGACTATGGCTACACCTTC; cdr3_aa: CASSKDRDYGYTF
j_call: TRBJ1-4; clone_size: .; d_call: TRBD1; v_call: TRBV10-3; cdr3_nt: TGTGCCATCAGTGAGCCGGGACAGGGGGAAAAACTGTTTTTT; cdr3_aa: CAISEPGQGEKLFF
j_call: TRBJ2-7; clone_size: .; d_call: TRBD1; v_call: TRBV11-2; cdr3_nt: TGTGCCAGCAGCTACGGACAGGGTAACTACGAGCAGTACTTC; cdr3_aa: CASSYGQGNYEQYF
j_call: TRBJ2-2; clone_size: .; d_call: .; v_call: TRBV6-5; cdr3_nt: TGTGCCAGCAGTTACGCGGGGGCCACCGGGGAGCTGTTTTTT; cdr3_aa: CASSYAGATGELFF
j_call: TRBJ1-3; clone_size: .; d_call: TRBD1; v_call: TRBV7-3; cdr3_nt: TGTGCCAGCAGCTTAGGGACAGGGACCTCTGGAAACACCATATATTTT; cdr3_aa: CASSLGTGTSGNTIYF
j_call: TRBJ1-5; clone_size: few; d_call: .; v_call: TRBV4-2; cdr3_nt: TGTGCCAGCAGCCAAGGGGGGGGAGATAGTCAGCCCCAGCATTTT; cdr3_aa: CASSQGGGDSQPQHF